The 29 T cell receptor beta chains below all came from one sample that was sequenced in a study of human T cells and chemical hapten exposure. The time point: patch test 3, about 24 weeks after DPC sensitization. The treatment here: therapeutic diphenylcyclopropenone sensitization with weekly scalp DPC. TCRdb independently ran MiXCR on the RACE reads; one entry per CDR3 protein. The sample lists roughly 90,000 distinct CDR3 sequences, roughly a tenth occurring once. The material sequenced was whole blood, taken in connection with sensitization to the hapten diphenylcyclopropenone (DPC). The source of these receptors is a woman aged 25 to 39 with alopecia areata. Some clones in this sample may be carry-over from other donors' samples.

In this sample, this clonotype turned up many times. The rearrangement joins TRBV11-2 to TRBJ1-4; no reliable D call. Germline assignment: CDR1 SGHAT and CDR2 FQNNGV. V was shortened by 5 bases and J by 8 bases, with 15 bases between the two germline ends. The CDR3 is 14 amino acids. CDR3 amino acids: CASSAQAAVEKLFF. CDR3 sequence (DNA): TGTGCCAGCAGCGCCCAGGCAGCGGTAGAAAAACTGTTTTTT.

Many counts were recorded for this clonotype. The chain uses TRBV7-2 and TRBJ2-6, with a weak D call TRBD2 (6 bases). Trimming took 1 base from V and 2 from J, leaving 6 bases between them. Germline values: CDR1 SGHTA, CDR2 FQGNSA. The CDR3 extends over 15 amino acids. CDR3 region: CASSLGGAGANVLTF. The CDR3 region has the DNA TGTGCCAGCAGCTTAGGCGGGGCTGGGGCCAACGTCCTGACTTTC.

This clonotype has a handful of counts. This chain links TRBV12-3 or TRBV12-4 with TRBJ1-2, with D uncertain. CDR3 length equals 14 residues. The germline V and J ends were trimmed by 5 bases and 0 bases, with 10 bases remaining between them. The CDR3 DNA follows: TGTGCCAGCAGTATTTCCTCCTCTAACTATGGCTACACCTTC. Amino acid sequence: CASSISSSNYGYTF.

This clonotype was counted between two and nine times. CDR3 in DNA: TGTGCCAGCAGTGTAGGACTAGCGCGAGAGACCCAGTACTTC. Encoded protein: CASSVGLARETQYF. This chain uses TRBV12-3 or TRBV12-4 with TRBJ2-5; 9 nucleotides line up with TRBD2. This CDR3 is 14 amino acids long. V shed 5 bases, J shed 4 bases, and the junction held 5 bases outside the gene matches.

The chain is built from TRBV7-9 and TRBJ2-1; 11 positions match TRBD2. Germline assignment: CDR1 SEHNR and CDR2 FQNEAQ (reference sequence). V gave up 5 bases and J gave up 8 bases; unmatched junction bases: 8. CDR3 length: 15 amino acids. The CDR3 region is CASSPASGGLYEQFF. The DNA of the CDR3 is TGTGCCAGCAGCCCCGCTAGCGGGGGGTTGTATGAGCAGTTCTTC.

This clonotype was recorded many times. This chain connects TRBV15 to TRBJ2-1; 9 nucleotides align to TRBD2. The trim removed 2 bases at V and 6 bases at J, leaving 5 bases unmatched. The germline gives CDR1 LNHNV, CDR2 YYDKDF (reference sequence). The CDR3 covers 15 residues. The CDR3 bases are TGTGCCACCAGCAGAATAGCGGGGGCACCCAATGAGCAGTTCTTC. It encodes CATSRIAGAPNEQFF. Complete variable domain (other parts from reference TRBV15 and TRBJ2-1): DAMVIQNPRYQVTQFGKPVTLSCSQTLNHNVMYWYQQKSSQAPKLLFHYYDKDFNNEADTPDNFQSRRPNTSFCFLDIRSPGLGDTAMYLCATSRIAGAPNEQFFGPGTRLTVL.

The chain is built from TRBV18 and TRBJ2-2, with 9 positions matching TRBD1. Germline V lookup: CDR1 KGHSH, CDR2 LQKENI. After removal of 4 bases from V and 4 bases from J, the junction contained 7 bases not matched to a gene. This CDR3 is built from 16 residues. This chain's CDR3 is CASSLYDRGSTGELFF. The CDR3 DNA is TGTGCCAGCTCACTCTACGACAGGGGGAGCACCGGGGAGCTGTTTTTT.

As concerns this clonotype: This may be a read error: a much more frequent sequence differs by one nucleotide. The CDR3 is CSVRDTRAPKGKLFF. For the CDR3, the DNA is TGCAGTGTTAGAGACACCAGGGCCCCGAAAGGAAAACTGTTTTTT. This sequence joins TRBV20-1 and TRBJ1-4, with TRBD1 as a possible D gene (5 bases). This CDR3 has 15 residues. Germline V gene data show CDR1 as DFQATT and CDR2 as SNEGSKA (reference sequence).

About this clonotype: The CDR3 carries no conserved terminal phenylalanine or tryptophan, so it likely arises from a read error. The gene calls are TRBV27 and TRBJ1-2; a weak D match, TRBD1 (6 bases). The CDR3 consists of 15 residues. Deletions cut 7 bases from V and 4 bases from J, with 19 bases between. Germline CDR1 is MNHEY and CDR2 is SMNVEV (reference sequence). This CDR3 is CASTTSKQGIYGYTI. In DNA form, the CDR3 reads TGTGCCAGCACCACATCTAAACAGGGAATCTATGGCTACACCATC.

This clonotype was counted many times. The chain combines TRBV20-1 with TRBJ1-1; D gene unclear. Per germline, CDR1 DFQATT and CDR2 SNEGSKA (reference sequence). The CDR3 totals 13 residues. V was clipped by 1 base and J by 2 bases, with 8 bases between them. This CDR3 is CSARAAPNTEAFF. In nucleotides, the CDR3 is TGCAGTGCTAGAGCAGCCCCCAACACTGAAGCTTTCTTT.

This clonotype came up many times. This chain connects TRBV28 to TRBJ1-4; TRBD1 matches 10 bases. Germline CDR1 MDHEN, CDR2 SYDVKM. Trimming took 11 bases from V and 5 from J; bases not matched to a gene: 2. This CDR3 is built from 12 residues. The CDR3 DNA follows: TGTGCCTCGGGACAGGGGAATGAAAAACTGTTTTTT. Encoded protein: CASGQGNEKLFF.

This chain connects TRBV27 to TRBJ2-7; 7 bases are a match to TRBD1. The length of the CDR3 is 14 residues. V was pared by 8 bases and J by 3 bases, with 10 bases of the junction left unmatched. Germline V lookup: CDR1 MNHEY, CDR2 SMNVEV (reference sequence). The CDR3 DNA is TGTGCCAGCTCGCCCCAACCAGGGGGCTACGAGCAGTACTTC. Amino acid sequence: CASSPQPGGYEQYF.

This clonotype was seen many times. CDR3 bases: TGTGCCAGCAGTTACGGCGGGGGGGTTGAGCAGTTCTTC. Translation: CASSYGGGVEQFF. The genes are TRBV6-2 or TRBV6-3 and TRBJ2-1; TRBD2 agrees at 9 bases. Germline V CDR1 and CDR2: MNHEY, SVGEGT. The CDR3 loop spans 13 amino acids. The trim removed 2 bases at V and 9 bases at J, leaving 2 bases unmatched.

The chain recombines TRBV6-5 with TRBJ2-1; 14 positions agree with TRBD2. The CDR3 loop spans 16 amino acids. Trimming at V came to 4 bases and at J to 8 bases, leaving 7 bases not matched to a gene. Germline CDR1 is MNHEY and CDR2 is SVGAGI. The CDR3 DNA follows: TGTGCCAGCAGTTCTAAGGGACTAGCGGGAGTCTATGAGCAGTTCTTC. Translating it yields CASSSKGLAGVYEQFF.

CDR3 sequence reads: CASSEALGGPDTQYF. CDR3 nucleotide sequence: TGTGCCAGCAGTGAAGCGCTCGGGGGGCCGGATACGCAGTATTTT. V is TRBV6-1 and J is TRBJ2-3, with D perhaps TRBD2 (7 bases). Germline loops: CDR1 MNHNS, CDR2 SASEGT. This CDR3 contains 15 residues. Deletions cut 0 bases from V and 6 bases from J, with 13 bases between.

This clonotype occurred a few times. The chain recombines TRBV7-9 with TRBJ1-1; D uncertain. In germline, CDR1 is SEHNR, CDR2 FQNEAQ (reference sequence). This CDR3 is 11 amino acids long. V shed 8 bases and J shed 6 bases, with 10 bases lying between them. The CDR3 is CASQEVPEAFF. The DNA for the CDR3 is TGTGCCAGCCAAGAAGTACCTGAAGCTTTCTTT.

This clonotype was recorded a few times. The V and J genes are TRBV28 and TRBJ2-7; D might be TRBD2 (6 bases). The CDR3 sequence is 11 residues long. The germline CDR1 and CDR2 sequences are MDHEN and SYDVKM. Trimming took 11 bases from V and 1 from J, leaving 9 bases between them. CDR3 loop: CAAGGSYEQYV. The CDR3 DNA follows: TGTGCCGCAGGAGGGTCCTACGAGCAGTACGTC.

This clonotype was recorded a few times. This rearrangement joins TRBV11-2 to TRBJ2-1; D may be TRBD1 or TRBD2 (5 bases each). Trimming stripped 6 bases from V and 7 bases from J, with 19 bases between. This CDR3 has 15 amino acids. Germline V gene sequence: CDR1 SGHAT, CDR2 FQNNGV. The CDR3 region has the DNA TGTGCCAGCAGTACCGGGACCCCGGGTCGGAATGAGCAGTTCTTC. Its translation is CASSTGTPGRNEQFF.

The gene calls are TRBV28 and TRBJ2-1; D might be TRBD1 (6 bases). Germline V gene lookup returns CDR1 MDHEN and CDR2 SYDVKM. CDR3 length: 15 residues. V lost 5 bases and J 5 bases, leaving 16 bases between the germline ends. The CDR3: CASSPILDSNNEQFF. The DNA for the CDR3 is TGTGCCAGCAGTCCTATTTTGGACAGTAACAATGAGCAGTTCTTC.

This clonotype was detected many times. CDR3: CAISDAAGGEQYV. Written as DNA, the CDR3 is TGTGCCATCAGTGATGCCGCAGGGGGGGAGCAGTACGTC. The chain joins TRBV10-3 to TRBJ2-7, with D possibly matching TRBD1 (7 bases). CDR1 and CDR2 (germline): ENHRY, SYGVKD. The CDR3 contains 13 residues. V lost 3 bases and J lost 7, with 13 bases in between.

The chain combines TRBV19 with TRBJ1-6; 7 positions agree with TRBD1. The trim removed 3 bases at V and 5 bases at J, leaving 10 bases unmatched. Germline CDR1 reads LNHDA; CDR2 reads SQIVND (reference sequence). The CDR3 extends over 17 amino acids. CDR3: CASSILTGTADNSPLHF. In nucleotides, the CDR3 is TGTGCCAGTAGTATCCTAACTGGGACAGCCGATAATTCACCCCTCCACTTT.

This clonotype was found many times. The chain carries TRBV7-9 and TRBJ1-1; perhaps TRBD1 as D (6 bases). V gave up 5 bases and J gave up 1 base, with 14 bases separating them. CDR3 size: 15 residues. Germline-derived CDR1 and CDR2 are SEHNR and FQNEAQ (reference sequence). CDR3 sequence reads: CASSPVWTANTEAFF. CDR3 nucleotides: TGTGCCAGCAGCCCTGTCTGGACAGCGAACACTGAAGCTTTCTTT.

This chain links TRBV7-2 with TRBJ2-6; D call uncertain. V gave up 0 bases and J gave up 0 bases, with 6 bases separating them. CDR1 is SGHTA and CDR2 is FQGNSA in the germline V gene. This CDR3 is built from 16 residues. The CDR3 coding sequence is TGTGCCAGCAGCTTAGCGACGACCTCTGGGGCCAACGTCCTGACTTTC. Translation: CASSLATTSGANVLTF.

V is TRBV28 and J is TRBJ1-6; D might be TRBD1 (6 bases). The germline V gene encodes CDR1 MDHEN and CDR2 SYDVKM. The CDR3 totals 15 residues. The V gene lost 6 bases and the J gene lost 10 bases, with 19 bases spanning the gap. CDR3 in amino acids: CASRNPTGPGSPLHF. The CDR3 DNA follows: TGTGCCAGCAGAAACCCGACAGGACCAGGATCACCCCTCCACTTT.

This clonotype came up a few times. The chain joins TRBV6-1 to TRBJ2-7; 9 bases are shared with TRBD2. This CDR3 comprises 14 residues. The J segment lost 5 bases and the V segment lost 2 bases, leaving 4 bases of the junction unmatched. Germline V gene data show CDR1 as MNHNS and CDR2 as SASEGT. CDR3 in DNA: TGTGCCAGCAGTGAAATGGCTAGCGGGAACGAGCAGTACTTC. Translated: CASSEMASGNEQYF.

This chain uses TRBV12-3 or TRBV12-4 with TRBJ2-7; 11 positions match TRBD2. J gave up 0 bases and V 8 bases, and 3 bases lay outside the gene matches. The CDR3 is made up of 14 amino acids. The chain's CDR3 is CASRLAGSSYEQYF. In DNA form, the CDR3 reads TGTGCCAGCCGACTAGCGGGATCCTCCTACGAGCAGTACTTC.

The rearrangement links TRBV11-2 to TRBJ1-1; D unclear. Germline-derived CDR1 and CDR2 are SGHAT and FQNNGV. This CDR3 region has 13 residues. Trimming shortened V by 1 base and J by 3 bases, and 6 bases separated the two germline ends. The CDR3 sequence is CASSLAKYTEAFF. In DNA, the CDR3 is TGTGCCAGCAGCTTAGCCAAGTACACTGAAGCTTTCTTT.

The CDR3, as DNA: TGTGCCAGCATGAGTCAGCCAACTGAAGCTTTCTTT. It encodes CASMSQPTEAFF. V and J are TRBV7-8 and TRBJ1-1, with D uncertain. Trimming took 7 bases from V and 5 from J, leaving 11 bases between them. Per the germline V gene, CDR1 is SGHVS and CDR2 is FQNEAQ. There are 12 residues in the CDR3.

This sequence joins TRBV27 and TRBJ2-1; D is unresolved. CDR1 is MNHEY and CDR2 is SMNVEV in the germline V gene (reference sequence). The V gene lost 3 bases and the J gene lost 3 bases, with 12 bases spanning the gap. The CDR3 covers 15 residues. The CDR3 DNA reads as TGTGCCAGCAGTTTGATGACCCGAAGCTACAATGAGCAGTTCTTC. It is translated as CASSLMTRSYNEQFF.